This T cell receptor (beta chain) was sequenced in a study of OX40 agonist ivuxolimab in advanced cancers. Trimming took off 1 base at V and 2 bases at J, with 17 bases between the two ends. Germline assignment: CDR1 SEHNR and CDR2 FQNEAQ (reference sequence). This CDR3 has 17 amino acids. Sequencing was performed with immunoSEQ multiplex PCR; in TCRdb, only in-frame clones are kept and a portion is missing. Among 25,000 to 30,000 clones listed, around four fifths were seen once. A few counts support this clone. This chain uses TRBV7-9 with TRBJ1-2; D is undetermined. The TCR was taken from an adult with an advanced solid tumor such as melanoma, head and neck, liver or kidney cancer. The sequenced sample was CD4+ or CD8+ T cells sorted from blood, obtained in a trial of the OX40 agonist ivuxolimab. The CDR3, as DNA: TGTGCCAGCAGCTTAGTGGGTGGTTGGACGGAGAACTATGGCTACACCTTC. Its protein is CASSLVGGWTENYGYTF.